The 2 T cell receptor beta chains below were found in one sample sequenced in a study of OX40 agonist ivuxolimab in advanced cancers. Libraries were prepared by immunoSEQ multiplex PCR; TCRdb keeps only in-frame clonotypes and omits some of them. The sample has around 53,000 clones, around nine tenths seen once; the top ten hold over 6%. Sequenced here: CD4+ or CD8+ T cells sorted from blood, sampled in a trial of the OX40 agonist ivuxolimab. The receptor set was obtained from an adult with an advanced solid tumor such as melanoma, head and neck, liver or kidney cancer.

The chain employs TRBV29-1 and TRBJ2-1, with 8 bases lining up with TRBD2. J was trimmed by 4 bases and V by 5 bases; bases with no gene match: 4. CDR1 is SQVTM, CDR2 ANQGSEA, per germline. The CDR3 is 13 amino acids. The CDR3 DNA reads TGCAGCGTTAGGGCTAGCGGGTACAATGAGCAGTTCTTC. Amino acids: CSVRASGYNEQFF.

J is TRBJ1-5 and V is TRBV30; 9 nucleotides match TRBD1. Germline assignment: CDR1 GTSNPN and CDR2 SVGIG (reference sequence). The CDR3 sequence is 12 residues long. The CDR3 DNA is TGTGCGTGGGACAGGGAGGGACAGCCCCAGCATTTT. Protein sequence: CAWDREGQPQHF.